These 24 T cell receptor beta chains originate from one sample sequenced in a study of cytomegalovirus exposure and HLA in healthy donors. Profiling relied on immunoSEQ multiplex PCR, and the TCRdb table lists in-frame clones only, not all of them. Of 100,000 to 150,000 clones listed, 90% to 97% are singletons. The sequencing sample was made of PBMCs. The receptors shown here come from a man aged 18-30 years in good health and CMV-seronegative.

CDR3 amino acids: CASSKNYVSEQFF. The CDR3 DNA reads as TGTGCCAGCAGCAAAAATTACGTTAGTGAGCAGTTCTTC. This sequence joins TRBV7-2 and TRBJ2-1; D uncertain. V was cut by 5 bases and J by 9 bases, with 14 bases left in between. From germline, CDR1 is SGHTA and CDR2 FQGNSA. This CDR3 contains 13 residues.

This clone has only a few counts. The V call is TRBV5-6, the J call TRBJ2-5; the D is unclear. The CDR3 is 12 residues long. V was shortened by 0 bases and J by 9 bases, with 9 bases between the two germline ends. Germline V gives CDR1 SGHDT, CDR2 YYEEEE. The CDR3 sequence: CASSLDAAAQYF. CDR3 bases: TGTGCCAGCAGCTTGGACGCGGCGGCCCAGTACTTC.

A note on this clone: At one of its ends the junction is not consistent with the germline gene, which may arise from a read error. The CDR3 region is CASSEGLAGGPWTGELFF. The CDR3 bases are TGTGCTAGCAGCGAAGGACTAGCGGGAGGGCCGTGGACCGGGGAGCTGTTTTTT. V gene TRBV7-7 combines with J gene TRBJ2-2; 15 bases map to TRBD2. The CDR3 has 18 amino acids. CDR1 is SSHAT, CDR2 FNYEAQ, per germline (reference sequence).

As DNA, the CDR3 is TGTGCCGGCGGCCCAGCGGGAGGCAATGAGCAGTTCTTC. It codes for CAGGPAGGNEQFF. The rearrangement uses TRBV7-9 and TRBJ2-1; TRBD2 matches 9 bases. V lost 11 bases, J lost 6 bases, and 8 bases stayed unmatched. Per the germline V gene, CDR1 is SEHNR and CDR2 is FQNEAQ (reference sequence). CDR3 length equals 13 residues.

This clone was counted once. The rearrangement links TRBV6-5 to TRBJ1-2; 8 bases map to TRBD1. The CDR3 runs 12 residues. The ends lost 6 bases at V and 8 bases at J; junction bases unmatched: 5. The germline gives CDR1 MNHEY, CDR2 SVGAGI. CDR3 in DNA: TGTGCCAGCAGGATGACAGGGGACGGCTACACCTTC. Encoded protein: CASRMTGDGYTF.

The chain joins TRBV28 to TRBJ2-5, with 8 bases identical to TRBD1. After removal of 6 bases from V and 2 bases from J, the junction contained 2 bases not matched to a gene. Germline assignment: CDR1 MDHEN and CDR2 SYDVKM. CDR3 length: 13 residues. The CDR3 sequence: CASRRTGQETQYF. For the CDR3, the DNA is TGTGCCAGCAGACGGACAGGGCAAGAGACCCAGTACTTC.

This clone was recorded only once. The V call is TRBV6-5, the J call TRBJ2-7; 15 nucleotides match TRBD2. This CDR3 has 15 residues. CDR1 is MNHEY, CDR2 SVGAGI, per germline. V lost 5 bases to trimming and J lost 6 bases; unmatched junction nucleotides: 5. The CDR3 region has the DNA TGTGCCAGCAGTCCTGGGACTAGCGGGAGGTTCGAGCAGTACTTC. Protein: CASSPGTSGRFEQYF.

The chain has TRBV28 and TRBJ2-7, with 9 nucleotides matching TRBD1. Germline CDR1 and CDR2: MDHEN and SYDVKM. The length of the CDR3 is 12 residues. After removal of 7 bases from V and 3 bases from J, the junction contained 1 base not matched to a gene. The CDR3 sequence is CASMGQGYEQYF. The CDR3 region has the DNA TGTGCCAGCATGGGACAGGGCTACGAGCAGTACTTC.

V and J are TRBV19 and TRBJ2-5, with 9 bases aligning to TRBD1. Germline CDR1 is LNHDA and CDR2 is SQIVND (reference sequence). The CDR3 has 14 amino acids. The junction had 13 bases not matched to a gene; V was cut back by 10 bases and J by 7 bases. CDR3 bases: TGTGCCACCCGGGACAGGGAGACATTCGGGACCCAGTACTTC. This gives the protein CATRDRETFGTQYF.

This sequence joins TRBV25-1 and TRBJ2-2, with 8 bases that match TRBD1. Looked up from germline, CDR1 is MGHDK and CDR2 is SYGVNS. V shed 1 base, J shed 3 bases, and the junction held 1 base outside the gene matches. The CDR3 consists of 15 residues. In DNA, the CDR3 is TGTGCCAGCAGTGAATTGGACAGGGACACCGGGGAGCTGTTTTTT. The encoded protein is CASSELDRDTGELFF.

This clone was detected only once. The chain couples TRBV28 to TRBJ2-2; 8 bases match TRBD1. J was trimmed by 4 bases and V by 6 bases; bases with no gene match: 10. CDR1 and CDR2 from the germline V gene are MDHEN and SYDVKM. This CDR3 has 16 amino acids. The CDR3 loop reads CASSLPPGQGTGELFF. The CDR3 nucleotides read TGTGCCAGCAGCCTCCCCCCTGGACAGGGCACCGGGGAGCTGTTTTTT.

The chain carries TRBV11-2 and TRBJ2-1, with TRBD2 matching 7 bases. The CDR3 runs 15 residues. With V trimmed by 5 bases and J by 3 bases, 7 bases remained unmatched. The germline gives CDR1 SGHAT, CDR2 FQNNGV. The CDR3 nucleotides are TGTGCCAGCAGCGTAAGACGGGACTACTACAATGAGCAGTTCTTC. It is translated as CASSVRRDYYNEQFF.

The genes are TRBV9 and TRBJ2-7; perhaps TRBD1 as D (6 bases). This CDR3 has 12 amino acids. Trimming stripped 3 bases from V and 4 bases from J, with 8 bases between. Germline lookup yields CDR1 SGDLS and CDR2 YYNGEE. This CDR3 is CASSAQGYEQYF. DNA of the CDR3: TGTGCCAGCAGCGCACAGGGATACGAGCAGTACTTC.

This clone was picked up one time. The rearrangement uses TRBV30 and TRBJ1-5; D is perhaps TRBD1 (5 bases). The germline CDR1 and CDR2 sequences are GTSNPN and SVGIG (reference sequence). This CDR3 has 16 residues. Trimming shortened V by 0 bases and J by 5 bases, and 17 bases separated the two germline ends. This chain's CDR3 is CAWSVTKQGGYQPQHF. CDR3 sequence (DNA): TGTGCCTGGAGTGTAACCAAGCAGGGAGGGTATCAGCCCCAGCATTTT.

The rearrangement links TRBV6-5 to TRBJ2-7; D is undetermined. Germline loops: CDR1 MNHEY, CDR2 SVGAGI. V was clipped by 0 bases and J by 7 bases, with 10 bases between them. The CDR3 extends over 13 amino acids. Here the CDR3 DNA reads TGTGCCAGCAGTTACTCAGGCAGGTCAGAGCAGTACTTC. Its translation: CASSYSGRSEQYF.

The chain carries TRBV6-1 and TRBJ2-4, with a possible D match to TRBD2 (5 bases). CDR3 length: 15 amino acids. In germline, CDR1 is MNHNS, CDR2 SASEGT. The ends were cut back, 4 bases at V and 3 bases at J, with 13 bases in the middle. The CDR3, as DNA: TGTGCCAGCAGTGTCGGAGGAGTGGGCAAAAACATTCAGTACTTC. Amino acids: CASSVGGVGKNIQYF.

This sequence joins TRBV19 and TRBJ2-7, with D perhaps TRBD2 (7 bases). Germline V CDR1 and CDR2: LNHDA, SQIVND (reference sequence). Trimming shortened V by 3 bases and J by 3 bases, and 15 bases separated the two germline ends. This CDR3 comprises 15 residues. The CDR3 sequence is CASSMRGGVVYEQYF. CDR3 sequence (DNA): TGTGCCAGTAGTATGAGGGGGGGAGTGGTCTACGAGCAGTACTTC.

This chain uses TRBV28 with TRBJ2-2; possible D gene TRBD1, 6 bases. Trimming removed 6 bases at V and 1 base at J, with 9 bases between. The CDR3 consists of 14 residues. The germline V gene encodes CDR1 MDHEN and CDR2 SYDVKM. CDR3 bases: TGTGCCAGCAGGAAGACAGGGAACACCGGGGAGCTGTTTTTT. Translation: CASRKTGNTGELFF.

The rearrangement joins TRBV19 to TRBJ1-2, with D tentatively TRBD1 (6 bases). From germline, CDR1 is LNHDA and CDR2 SQIVND (reference sequence). The CDR3 is 14 residues long. The V end was cut by 3 bases, the J end by 6 bases, with 14 bases between. The CDR3 loop reads CASSIGTPRHGYTF. In DNA, the CDR3 is TGTGCCAGTAGTATTGGGACACCTCGGCATGGCTACACCTTC.

The genes are TRBV6-6 and TRBJ2-7, with 11 bases that match TRBD2. With 2 bases clipped from V and 7 bases from J, the junction kept 7 bases outside the gene matches. CDR1 and CDR2 (germline): MNHNY, SVGAGI (reference sequence). This CDR3 is 15 amino acids long. CDR3 DNA sequence: TGTGCCAGCAGTTACCCACTAGCGGGAGTGGAGGAGCAGTACTTC. Amino acids: CASSYPLAGVEEQYF.

A single count supports this clone. The V and J genes are TRBV28 and TRBJ1-1; perhaps TRBD1 as D (6 bases). This CDR3 is 15 amino acids long. CDR1 and CDR2 from the germline V gene are MDHEN and SYDVKM. Trimming removed 1 base from V and 0 bases from J, with 9 bases in between. CDR3 sequence: CASSLSQGMNTEAFF. CDR3 DNA: TGTGCCAGCAGTTTATCTCAGGGGATGAACACTGAAGCTTTCTTT.

The J gene is TRBJ1-2, the V gene TRBV7-2; D gene ambiguous. The V and J ends lost 1 base and 0 bases respectively, with 9 bases between them. The V gene's germline CDR1 is SGHTA and CDR2 FQGNSA. The CDR3 is 15 amino acids. This chain's CDR3 is CASSLGPEANYGYTF. The DNA for the CDR3 is TGTGCCAGCAGCTTAGGGCCAGAGGCTAACTATGGCTACACCTTC.

The rearrangement links TRBV28 to TRBJ1-3, with D maybe TRBD1 (5 bases). V lost 9 bases and J 0 bases, leaving 24 bases between the germline ends. Germline V gene data show CDR1 as MDHEN and CDR2 as SYDVKM. The CDR3 loop spans 18 amino acids. The CDR3 DNA sequence: TGTGCCAGTACCTCTCGCGACAGCCGAAGGGGCTCTGGAAACACCATATATTTT. Amino acids: CASTSRDSRRGSGNTIYF.

The CDR3 DNA reads as TGCGCCAGCAGCCGCCCCCCAGAGTCAGGGGAAGGTTCGGGTGGCTACACCTTC. Translated, it gives CASSRPPESGEGSGGYTF. The V call is TRBV5-1, the J call TRBJ1-2, with a tentative D call TRBD1 (6 bases). The CDR3 extends over 18 amino acids. V gave up 4 bases and J gave up 7 bases, with 29 bases separating them. Germline loops: CDR1 SGHRS, CDR2 YFSETQ.